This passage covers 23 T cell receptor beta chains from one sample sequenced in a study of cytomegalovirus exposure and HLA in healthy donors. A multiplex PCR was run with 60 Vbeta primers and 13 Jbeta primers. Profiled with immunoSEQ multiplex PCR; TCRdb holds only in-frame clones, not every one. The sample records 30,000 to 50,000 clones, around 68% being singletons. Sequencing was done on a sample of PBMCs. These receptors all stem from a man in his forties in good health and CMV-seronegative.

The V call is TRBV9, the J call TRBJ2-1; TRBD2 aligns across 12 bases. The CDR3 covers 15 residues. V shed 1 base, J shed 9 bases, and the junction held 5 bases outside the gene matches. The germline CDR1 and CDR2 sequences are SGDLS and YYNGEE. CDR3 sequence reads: CASSVLAGGPGEQFF. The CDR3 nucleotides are TGTGCCAGCAGCGTACTAGCGGGGGGGCCGGGTGAGCAGTTCTTC.

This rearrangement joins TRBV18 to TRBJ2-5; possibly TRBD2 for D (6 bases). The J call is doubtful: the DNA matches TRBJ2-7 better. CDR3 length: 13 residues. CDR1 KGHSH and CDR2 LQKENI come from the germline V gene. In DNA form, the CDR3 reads TGTGCCAGCTCACCCTCGGGACTCTACGAGCAGTACTTC. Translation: CASSPSGLYEQYF.

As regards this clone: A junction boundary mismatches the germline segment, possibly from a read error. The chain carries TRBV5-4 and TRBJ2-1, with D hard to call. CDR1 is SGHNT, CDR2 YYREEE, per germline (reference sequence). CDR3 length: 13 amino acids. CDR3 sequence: CASSLDGYNEQFF. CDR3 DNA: TGTGCCAGCAGTTTGGACGGTTACAATGAGCAGTTCTTC.

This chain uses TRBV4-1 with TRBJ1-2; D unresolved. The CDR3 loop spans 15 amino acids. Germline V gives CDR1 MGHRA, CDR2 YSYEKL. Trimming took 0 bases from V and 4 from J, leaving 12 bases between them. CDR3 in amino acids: CASSQDDTGAYGYTF. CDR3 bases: TGCGCCAGCAGCCAAGACGACACGGGAGCCTATGGCTACACCTTC.

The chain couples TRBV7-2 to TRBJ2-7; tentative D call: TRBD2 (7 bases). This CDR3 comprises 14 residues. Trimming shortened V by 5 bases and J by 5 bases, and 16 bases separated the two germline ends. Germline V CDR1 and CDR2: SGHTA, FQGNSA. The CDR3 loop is CASSVRGGPDEQYF. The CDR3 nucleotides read TGTGCCAGCAGCGTGAGGGGGGGCCCTGACGAGCAGTACTTC.

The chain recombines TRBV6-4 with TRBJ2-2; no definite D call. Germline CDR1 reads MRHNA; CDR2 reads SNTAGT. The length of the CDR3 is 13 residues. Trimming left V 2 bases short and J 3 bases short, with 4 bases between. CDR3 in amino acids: CASSDTDTGELFF. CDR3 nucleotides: TGTGCCAGCAGTGACACGGACACCGGGGAGCTGTTTTTT.

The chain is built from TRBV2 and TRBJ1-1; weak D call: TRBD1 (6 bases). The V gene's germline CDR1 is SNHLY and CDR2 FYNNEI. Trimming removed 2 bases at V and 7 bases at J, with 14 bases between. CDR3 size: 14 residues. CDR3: CASSETGTDFEAFF. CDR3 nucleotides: TGTGCCAGCAGTGAAACAGGGACGGACTTTGAAGCTTTCTTT.

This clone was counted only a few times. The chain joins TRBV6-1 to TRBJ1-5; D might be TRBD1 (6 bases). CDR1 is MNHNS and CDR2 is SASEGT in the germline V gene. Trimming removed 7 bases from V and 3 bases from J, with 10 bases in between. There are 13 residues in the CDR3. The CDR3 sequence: CASKDRPNQPQHF. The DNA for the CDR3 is TGTGCCAGCAAAGACAGGCCCAATCAGCCCCAGCATTTT.

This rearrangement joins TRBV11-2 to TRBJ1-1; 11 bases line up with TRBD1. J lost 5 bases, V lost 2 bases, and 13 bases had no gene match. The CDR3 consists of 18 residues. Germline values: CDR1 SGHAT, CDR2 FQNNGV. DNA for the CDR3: TGTGCCAGCAGCTTATTGCTCGGACAGGGGGCGAGTCGGACTGAAGCTTTCTTT. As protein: CASSLLLGQGASRTEAFF.

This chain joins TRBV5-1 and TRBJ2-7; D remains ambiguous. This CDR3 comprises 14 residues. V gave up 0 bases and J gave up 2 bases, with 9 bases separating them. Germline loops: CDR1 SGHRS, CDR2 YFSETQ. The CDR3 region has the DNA TGCGCCAGCAGCTTGGGGTCAGGTACCTACGAGCAGTACTTC. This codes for CASSLGSGTYEQYF.

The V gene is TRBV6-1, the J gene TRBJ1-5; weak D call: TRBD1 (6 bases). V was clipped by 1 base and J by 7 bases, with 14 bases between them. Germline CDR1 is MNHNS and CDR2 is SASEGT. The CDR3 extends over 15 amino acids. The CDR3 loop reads CASSEGGQGWQPQHF. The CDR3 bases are TGTGCCAGCAGTGAAGGGGGGCAGGGTTGGCAGCCCCAGCATTTT.

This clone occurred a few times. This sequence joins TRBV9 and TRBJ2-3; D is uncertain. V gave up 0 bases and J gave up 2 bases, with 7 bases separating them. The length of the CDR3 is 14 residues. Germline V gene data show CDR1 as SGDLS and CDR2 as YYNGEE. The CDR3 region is CASSVGRFTDTQYF. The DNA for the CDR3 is TGTGCCAGCAGCGTAGGCAGATTCACAGATACGCAGTATTTT.

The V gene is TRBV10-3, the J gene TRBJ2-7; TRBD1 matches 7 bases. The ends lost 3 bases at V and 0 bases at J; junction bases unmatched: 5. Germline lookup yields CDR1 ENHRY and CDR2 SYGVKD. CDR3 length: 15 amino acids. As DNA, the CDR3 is TGTGCCATCAGTGACGACAGGGCGAGCTCCTACGAGCAGTACTTC. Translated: CAISDDRASSYEQYF.

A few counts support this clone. The CDR3 loop is CSYRWAGETQYF. DNA for the CDR3: TGCAGCTACCGTTGGGCAGGCGAGACCCAGTACTTC. V and J are TRBV29-1 and TRBJ2-5; D call uncertain. Looked up from germline, CDR1 is SQVTM and CDR2 is ANQGSEA. CDR3 length: 12 residues. Trimming shortened V by 8 bases and J by 5 bases, and 15 bases separated the two germline ends.

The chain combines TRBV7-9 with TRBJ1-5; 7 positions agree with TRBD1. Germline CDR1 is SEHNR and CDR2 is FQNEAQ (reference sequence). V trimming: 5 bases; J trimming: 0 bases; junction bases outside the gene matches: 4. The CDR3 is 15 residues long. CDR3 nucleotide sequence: TGTGCCAGCAGCCAGGGGACAGTTAGCAATCAGCCCCAGCATTTT. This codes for CASSQGTVSNQPQHF.

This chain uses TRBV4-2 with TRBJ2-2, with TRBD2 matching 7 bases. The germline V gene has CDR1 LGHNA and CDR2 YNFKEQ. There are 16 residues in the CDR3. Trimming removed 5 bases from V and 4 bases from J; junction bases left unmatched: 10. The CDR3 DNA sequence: TGTGCCAGCAGCGGGGGAAGGGGAGGGTTCACCGGGGAGCTGTTTTTT. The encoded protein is CASSGGRGGFTGELFF.

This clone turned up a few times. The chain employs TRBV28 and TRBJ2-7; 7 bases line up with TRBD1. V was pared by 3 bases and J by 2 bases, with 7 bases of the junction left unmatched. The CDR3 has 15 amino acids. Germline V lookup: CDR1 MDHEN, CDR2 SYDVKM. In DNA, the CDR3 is TGTGCCAGCAGTTTCCCCGGGACAGCGACCTACGAGCAGTACTTC. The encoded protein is CASSFPGTATYEQYF.

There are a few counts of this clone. CDR3 nucleotides: TGTGCCAGCAGCTTAGGTCAGGAATACAATGAGCAGTTCTTC. As protein: CASSLGQEYNEQFF. The chain carries TRBV7-3 and TRBJ2-1; no clear D gene. Germline V gene sequence: CDR1 SGHTA, CDR2 FQGTGA. V was shortened by 2 bases and J by 4 bases, with 9 bases between the two germline ends. This CDR3 has 14 residues.

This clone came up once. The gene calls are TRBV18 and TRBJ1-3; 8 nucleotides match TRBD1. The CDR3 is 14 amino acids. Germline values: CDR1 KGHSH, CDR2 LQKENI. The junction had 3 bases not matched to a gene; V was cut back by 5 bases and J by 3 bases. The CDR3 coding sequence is TGTGCCAGCTCATCCGGACAGGGTGGAAACACCATATATTTT. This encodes CASSSGQGGNTIYF.

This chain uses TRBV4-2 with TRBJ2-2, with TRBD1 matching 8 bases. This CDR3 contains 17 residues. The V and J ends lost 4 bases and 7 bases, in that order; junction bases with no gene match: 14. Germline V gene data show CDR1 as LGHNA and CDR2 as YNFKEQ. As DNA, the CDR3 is TGTGCCAGCAGCCGCAACATGGGCCAGGGGGCTGACGGGGAGCTGTTTTTT. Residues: CASSRNMGQGADGELFF.

CDR3 in amino acids: CAGPRGPGYTF. DNA of the CDR3: TGTGCCGGACCCAGGGGGCCGGGCTACACCTTC. The J gene is TRBJ1-2, the V gene TRBV30; 8 bases fit TRBD1. The germline V gene has CDR1 GTSNPN and CDR2 SVGIG (reference sequence). The CDR3 runs to 11 residues. The trim removed 8 bases at V and 8 bases at J, leaving 7 bases unmatched.

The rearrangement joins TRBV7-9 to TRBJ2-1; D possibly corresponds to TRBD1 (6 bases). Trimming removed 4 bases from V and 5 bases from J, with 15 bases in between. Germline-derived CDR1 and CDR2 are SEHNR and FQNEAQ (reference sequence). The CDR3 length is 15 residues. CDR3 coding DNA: TGTGCCAGCAGCTCGAGGGGGACCCCTCACAATGAGCAGTTCTTC. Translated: CASSSRGTPHNEQFF.

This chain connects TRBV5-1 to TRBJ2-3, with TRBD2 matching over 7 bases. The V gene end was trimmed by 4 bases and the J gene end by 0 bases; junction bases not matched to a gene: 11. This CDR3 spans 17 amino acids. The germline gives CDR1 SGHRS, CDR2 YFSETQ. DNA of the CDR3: TGCGCCAGCAGCCGGAACTGGGGAGGGCTGAGCACAGATACGCAGTATTTT. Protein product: CASSRNWGGLSTDTQYF.